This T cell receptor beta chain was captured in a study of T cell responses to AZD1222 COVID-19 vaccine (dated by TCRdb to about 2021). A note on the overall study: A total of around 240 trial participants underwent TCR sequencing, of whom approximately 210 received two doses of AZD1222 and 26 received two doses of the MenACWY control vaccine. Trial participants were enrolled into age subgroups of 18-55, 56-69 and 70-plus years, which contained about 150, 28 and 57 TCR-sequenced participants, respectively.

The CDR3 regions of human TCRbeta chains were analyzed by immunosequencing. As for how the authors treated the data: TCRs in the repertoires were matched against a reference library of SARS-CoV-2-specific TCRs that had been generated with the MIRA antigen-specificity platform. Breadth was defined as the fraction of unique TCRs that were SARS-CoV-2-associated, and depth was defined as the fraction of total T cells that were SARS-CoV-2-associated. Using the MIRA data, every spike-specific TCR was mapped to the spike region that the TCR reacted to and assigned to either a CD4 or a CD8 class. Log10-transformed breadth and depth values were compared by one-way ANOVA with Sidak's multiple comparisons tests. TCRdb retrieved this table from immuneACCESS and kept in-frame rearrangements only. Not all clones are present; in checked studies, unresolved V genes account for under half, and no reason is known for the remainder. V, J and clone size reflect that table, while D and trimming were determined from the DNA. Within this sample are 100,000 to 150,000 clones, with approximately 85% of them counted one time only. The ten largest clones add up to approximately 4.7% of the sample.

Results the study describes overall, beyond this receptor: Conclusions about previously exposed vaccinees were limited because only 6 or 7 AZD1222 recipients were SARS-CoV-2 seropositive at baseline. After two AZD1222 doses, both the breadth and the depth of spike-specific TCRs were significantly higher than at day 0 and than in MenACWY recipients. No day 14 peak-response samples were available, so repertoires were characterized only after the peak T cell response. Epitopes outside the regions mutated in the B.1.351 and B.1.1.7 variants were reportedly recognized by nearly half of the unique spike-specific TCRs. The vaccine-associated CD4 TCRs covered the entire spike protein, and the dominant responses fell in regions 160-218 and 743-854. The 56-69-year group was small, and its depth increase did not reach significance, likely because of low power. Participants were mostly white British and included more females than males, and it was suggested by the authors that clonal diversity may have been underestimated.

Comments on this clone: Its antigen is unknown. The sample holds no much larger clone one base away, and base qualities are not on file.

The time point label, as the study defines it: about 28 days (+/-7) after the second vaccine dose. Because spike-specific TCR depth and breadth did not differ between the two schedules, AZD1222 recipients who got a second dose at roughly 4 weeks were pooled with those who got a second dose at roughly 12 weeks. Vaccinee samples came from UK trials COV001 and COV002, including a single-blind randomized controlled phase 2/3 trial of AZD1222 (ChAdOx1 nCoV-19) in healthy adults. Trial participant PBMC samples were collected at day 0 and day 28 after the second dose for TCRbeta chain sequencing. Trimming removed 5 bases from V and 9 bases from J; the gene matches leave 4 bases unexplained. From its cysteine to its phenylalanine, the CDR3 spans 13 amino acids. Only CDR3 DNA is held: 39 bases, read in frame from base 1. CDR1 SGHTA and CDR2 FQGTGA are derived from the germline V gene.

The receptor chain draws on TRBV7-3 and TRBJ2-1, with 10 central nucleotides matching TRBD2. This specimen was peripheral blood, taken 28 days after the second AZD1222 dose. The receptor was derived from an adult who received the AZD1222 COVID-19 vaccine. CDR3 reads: CASSPGTSVEQFF. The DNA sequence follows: TGTGCCAGCAGCCCAGGGACTAGCGTTGAGCAGTTCTTC.